The source of this TCR beta chain is a study of memory CD4+ T cells and cytomegalovirus serostatus (dated by TCRdb to the late 2010s). About the study as a whole: The cohort comprised 33 healthy Belgian adults, 9 CMV seropositive and around 24 CMV seronegative. To replicate a published TCR-based CMV serostatus classifier, the researchers sequenced the CD4+ memory TCRbeta repertoires of a Belgian cohort whose cytomegalovirus serostatus was known.

Overall study outcomes, separate from this receptor: Only CD4+CD45RO+ memory cells were sequenced, in contrast to the original study, in which naive and memory CD4+ and CD8+ populations were covered. CMV serostatus prediction reached a median bootstrapped AUC of nearly 0.96 with the original framework and just over 0.9 with a US-trained random forest. A median bootstrapped AUC of around 0.95 with a 95% CI of 0.76-1.00 was achieved on the Belgian cohort by the original-framework classifier. Among the roughly 160 previously reported CMV-associated TCRbeta sequences, about 71 showed up in the CD4+ memory repertoires, with each one found in between one and five individuals. The results were interpreted as suggesting that the CMV-associated TCR signature is largely present in the CD4+ memory repertoire.

The germline V gene yields SNHLY for CDR1 and FYNNEI for CDR2. Taken from cysteine to phenylalanine, the CDR3 has 14 residues. CDR3 DNA only is kept here, 42 bases in frame from base 1. The V end loses 3 bases and the J end loses 9 bases, and a stretch of 17 bases separates them. Only a few counts were recorded for this clone. It has no known antigen specificity. Qualities for individual bases were not recorded, and no much larger clone is one base off. The Quick-DNA Microprep Kit was used to extract genomic DNA from the sorted cells. TCRbeta DNA was amplified with the immunoSEQ hsTCRbeta kit following the manufacturer's protocol. An Illumina MiSeq instrument was used to sequence the TCRbeta libraries. The original pipeline was this. Removing out-of-frame sequences left some 2,200,000 distinct TCRbeta sequences, an average of about 70,000 per individual. Each individual was scored according to the count of more than 150 previously reported CMV-associated TCRbeta sequences and the total productive distinct TCRbeta count. A beta-binomial model was reimplemented in Python, and scikit-learn random forests with default parameters were trained on data from the US cohort. On the Belgian cohort, classifier performance was reported as the median AUC, along with percentile confidence intervals, across 10,000 bootstrap iterations. TCRdb's version of the immuneACCESS table is confined to in-frame rearrangements and falls short of the full clone set. An unresolved V gene accounts for under half of the shortfall where checked; the remainder is of unknown origin. V, J and clone size derive from that table, while D and trimming were established from the DNA sequence. The sample contains 25,000 to 40,000 clones, 65% to 80% of them found a single time. The top ten clonotypes cover 0.6% to 0.65% of the sample.

Single viable CD3+CD4+CD8-CD45RO+ cells were sorted as memory CD4+ T cells on a FACSAria II. To determine CMV serostatus, a Roche Elecsys assay was used that detects serum IgG against CMV pp150, pp28, p38 and p52. Once the samples were thawed, total CD4+ T cells were enriched through positive selection using CD4 magnetic microbeads. The samples came from a separate study whose specific focus was interrogating the CD4+ T cell memory repertoire. Peripheral blood mononuclear cells were isolated and cryopreserved following standard operating procedures; serum was stored at -80 °C. The staining used CD3-PerCP (BW264/56), CD4-APC (RPA-T4), CD45RO-PE (UCHT1) and CD8-Pacific Orange (3B5) antibodies, and Sytox blue was used to exclude non-viable cells.

The sequence was obtained from an adult in good health and CMV-seronegative. Some clones in this sample may be carry-over from other donors' samples. The V and J segments used are TRBV2 and TRBJ1-2, with the D gene call left open. The sample consisted of memory CD4+ T cells from blood. CDR3 loop: CASSDALGSTSYTF. DNA sequence: TGTGCCAGCAGTGATGCACTCGGGAGTACTAGCTACACCTTC.